This TCR beta chain was identified during a study of T cell responses to AZD1222 COVID-19 vaccine (dated by TCRdb to about 2021). General notes on the study: A total of approximately 230 trial participants underwent TCR sequencing, of whom around 200 received two doses of AZD1222 and about 26 received two doses of the MenACWY control vaccine. Trial participants were enrolled by age into 18-55, 56-69 and 70-plus year subgroups, with around 150, 28 and 57 TCR-sequenced participants respectively. Overall study results and their limits: No day 14 peak-response samples were available, so repertoires were characterized only after the peak T cell response. Spike-specific TCR breadth and depth rose significantly after two AZD1222 doses compared with day 0 and with MenACWY recipients. Participants were mostly white British and included more females than males, and it was suggested by the authors that clonal diversity may have been underestimated. Reportedly, close to half of the unique spike-specific TCRs recognized epitopes lying outside the regions that are mutated in the B.1.351 and B.1.1.7 variants. CD4 TCRs associated with the vaccine covered the entire spike protein, and the dominant responses were in regions 160-218 and 743-854. Conclusions about previously exposed vaccinees are limited, since just five or six AZD1222 recipients were seropositive for SARS-CoV-2 at baseline. The 56-69-year group was small, and its depth increase did not reach significance, likely because of low power.

The label giving this sample's time point can be read as: about 28 days (+/-7) after the second vaccine dose. AZD1222 recipients given second doses at about 4 weeks or at about 12 weeks were pooled, since spike-specific TCR depth and breadth were not found to differ between the two schedules. The vaccinee samples were drawn from two UK trials, COV001 and COV002, one of which was a single-blind randomized controlled phase 2/3 trial testing AZD1222 (ChAdOx1 nCoV-19) in healthy adults. For TCRbeta chain sequencing, PBMC samples were collected from trial participants at day 0 and at day 28 after the second dose. The CDR3 regions of human TCRbeta chains were analyzed by immunosequencing. The paper's processing steps were these. TCRs in the repertoires were matched against a reference library of SARS-CoV-2-specific TCRs that had been generated with the MIRA antigen-specificity platform. Breadth meant the fraction of unique TCRs that were SARS-CoV-2-associated, whereas depth meant the fraction of total T cells that were SARS-CoV-2-associated. Each spike-specific TCR was assigned to its reactive spike region and to a CD4 or CD8 class using the MIRA data. Log10-transformed breadth and depth values were compared by one-way ANOVA with Sidak's multiple comparisons tests. Entries here come from immuneACCESS through TCRdb and include only in-frame sequences with V and J called. Some clones fail to appear in such tables; in the studies checked, an unresolved V gene covers under half of the shortfall, and the cause of the remainder is unknown. The D gene and trimming were derived from the DNA, and the V and J assignments and clone size from that table. The sample table shows over 120,000 clones, and roughly 89% are seen once. The top ten hold around 1.5% of the sample.

In regard to this clone: Its antigen remains undetermined. Within one base of it there is no much larger clone, and no base qualities were kept.

This TCR derives from an adult who received the AZD1222 COVID-19 vaccine. The material sequenced was peripheral blood, taken 28 days after the second AZD1222 dose.

The DNA is TGCGCCAGCAGCCAAGATCCGCAGGGGACCTCAGACACCATATATTTT. This is translated as CASSQDPQGTSDTIYF. The rearrangement combines TRBV4-3 with TRBJ1-3; TRBD1 is a weak D gene call, 6 bases matching. V and J are truncated by 0 bases and 8 bases respectively, leaving an intervening sequence of 17 bases. CDR1 and CDR2 (LGHNA, YSLEER) derive from the germline V gene. The CDR3, from cysteine to phenylalanine, totals 16 residues. The sequence is cut down to CDR3 DNA, 48 bases in frame from base 1.